This TCR beta chain appears in the sequencing data of a study of blood T cell repertoires in COVID-19. Whole-study context: Both acute and convalescent COVID-19 samples were obtained from the United States, Italy and Spain. The analysed material was cDNA or gDNA that came from T cells, B-cell-depleted T cells, or PBMCs.

In the authors' methods: It was from reference gene primer amplification that nucleated cell counts were estimated. Profiling relied on immunoSEQ multiplex PCR, and the TCRdb table lists in-frame clones only, not all of them. Clonal size and the V and J genes are those of that table, whereas D and trimming came from the DNA. Of approximately 360,000 clones in the sample, roughly 90% were seen once. Germline CDR1 SGDLS, CDR2 YYNGEE. Trimming took 0 bases from V and 0 from J, leaving 7 bases between them. The CDR3 is 15 amino acids. This clone has a single count. The chain recombines TRBV9 with TRBJ2-1; D ambiguous. This clonotype was obtained from a man between 18 and 29 years old with active or convalescent COVID-19. The source material was peripheral blood. CDR3: CASSVGVNSYNEQFF. As DNA, the CDR3 is TGTGCCAGCAGCGTAGGAGTAAACTCCTACAATGAGCAGTTCTTC.